This TCR beta chain was identified in a study of blood T cell repertoires in COVID-19. About the research overall: Acute and convalescent COVID-19 specimens originated in the United States, Italy and Spain. PBMCs, B-cell-depleted T cells, or T cells provided the cDNA or gDNA that made up the material.

CDR1 and CDR2 (germline): KGHSH, LQKENI. V gave up 11 bases and J gave up 1 base, with 18 bases separating them. CDR3 size: 15 residues. In the original processing: Reference gene primer amplification gave estimated nucleated cell counts. The repertoire was sequenced with immunoSEQ multiplex PCR; TCRdb's copy has only in-frame clones and lacks some. V and J calls and clone size follow that table, whereas D and trimming were derived from the DNA. Of over 250,000 clones detected, roughly 90% appear once; the ten largest clones hold roughly 2.1%. The chain carries TRBV18 and TRBJ1-3; D unresolved. The sequenced material came from peripheral blood. The sequence derives from a man aged 50-60 years with acute or convalescent COVID-19. Written as DNA, the CDR3 is TGTGCCGGCGGCTCGGGGAGCCCTTCTGGAAACACCATATATTTT. Its protein is CAGGSGSPSGNTIYF.